Shown below are 18 T cell receptor beta chains from a single sample sequenced in a study of T-cell reconstitution after alpha-beta-depleted transplantation in children. Unique molecular identifiers were used in preparing the TCRbeta library. TCRdb re-called the PCR reads with MiXCR, one entry per CDR3 protein. Of hundreds of thousands of distinct CDR3 sequences in the sample, around 11% were seen once. Specimen: PBMCs from the stem cell graft donor, collected from the stem cell graft. The receptors shown here come from a human donor who donated a stem cell graft to a child with acute lymphoblastic leukemia.

This clonotype came up many times. This chain joins TRBV30 and TRBJ2-7; tentative D call: TRBD2 (6 bases). The V and J ends lost 7 bases and 7 bases respectively, with 17 bases between them. The CDR3 consists of 12 residues. Germline CDR1 is GTSNPN and CDR2 is SVGIG (reference sequence). CDR3 residues: CAYKQDGREQYF. The CDR3 nucleotides are TGTGCCTACAAACAGGACGGGAGAGAGCAGTACTTC.

This clonotype was seen ten or more times. CDR3 coding DNA: TGTGCCAGCAGCATCGCGGGGGCCTACACCGGGGAGCTGTTTTTT. This translates into CASSIAGAYTGELFF. The gene calls are TRBV7-2 and TRBJ2-2, with D tentatively TRBD2 (7 bases). Germline V gene data show CDR1 as SGHTA and CDR2 as FQGNSA. V lost 5 bases and J lost 3, with 13 bases in between. CDR3 length: 15 amino acids.

This clonotype was observed a few times. The rearrangement uses TRBV5-1 and TRBJ2-5, with a tentative D call TRBD2 (6 bases). The germline gives CDR1 SGHRS, CDR2 YFSETQ. The V gene lost 7 bases and the J gene lost 1 base, with 17 bases spanning the gap. The CDR3 runs 15 residues. The CDR3: CASYFATGGQETQYF. The CDR3 DNA sequence: TGCGCCAGCTACTTTGCGACCGGGGGCCAAGAGACCCAGTACTTC.

Worth noting for this clonotype: A much more abundant neighbour one base away suggests this may be a read error. V and J are TRBV15 and TRBJ2-4; D might be TRBD1 (5 bases). The CDR3 consists of 14 residues. Trimming cost V 5 bases and J 9 bases, with 17 bases left between them. Germline V gene data show CDR1 as LNHNV and CDR2 as YYDKDF (reference sequence). DNA of the CDR3: TGTGCCACCAGCGACATACTTCAGGGAAGCATTCAGTACTTC. Amino acids: CATSDILQGSIQYF.

J is TRBJ2-1 and V is TRBV10-2, with 9 bases identical to TRBD2. V gave up 7 bases and J gave up 6 bases; unmatched junction bases: 4. Germline V lookup: CDR1 WSHSY, CDR2 SAAADI. This CDR3 spans 13 amino acids. In nucleotides, the CDR3 is TGCGCCAGCACGGCGGGGGGGCGCAATGAGCAGTTCTTC. Translated, it gives CASTAGGRNEQFF.

This clonotype occurred many times. V gene TRBV27 combines with J gene TRBJ2-7; D perhaps matches TRBD1 (6 bases). The CDR3 sequence is 17 residues long. Germline V gene lookup returns CDR1 MNHEY and CDR2 SMNVEV (reference sequence). The germline V and J ends were trimmed by 3 bases and 5 bases, with 23 bases remaining between them. CDR3 sequence (DNA): TGTGCCAGCAGTTTTTCGGTAGTAGGGACAAGACGCCACGAGCAGTACTTC. Translating it yields CASSFSVVGTRRHEQYF.

Only a few counts were recorded for this clonotype. The rearrangement links TRBV5-1 to TRBJ1-1, with D possibly being TRBD1 (5 bases). This CDR3 has 16 residues. Per germline, CDR1 SGHRS and CDR2 YFSETQ. Trimming cost V 3 bases and J 0 bases, with 15 bases left between them. The CDR3 sequence: CASSSQGSGMNTEAFF. The CDR3 DNA reads as TGCGCCAGCAGCTCCCAGGGTTCGGGAATGAACACTGAAGCTTTCTTT.

CDR3 bases: TGTGCCAGCAGCTATAAAAAGGGGTCCACCATATATTTT. Translation gives CASSYKKGSTIYF. The chain recombines TRBV6-5 with TRBJ1-3; TRBD1 is a possible D gene (5 bases). Germline V gene lookup returns CDR1 MNHEY and CDR2 SVGAGI. V lost 6 bases, J lost 9 bases, and 15 bases lay in between. The CDR3 covers 13 residues.

In its sample, this clonotype was seen many times. This rearrangement joins TRBV29-1 to TRBJ2-1, with a weak D call TRBD1 (6 bases). Germline CDR1 and CDR2: SQVTM and ANQGSEA. Between the trimmed V and J ends, which lost 2 bases and 4 bases, there was a span of 6 bases. This CDR3 comprises 12 residues. The CDR3 spells CSVETGYNEQFF. The DNA for the CDR3 is TGCAGCGTTGAAACAGGGTACAATGAGCAGTTCTTC.

The rearrangement joins TRBV5-1 to TRBJ2-5, with D possibly TRBD1 on 5 matching bases. V lost 1 base to trimming and J lost 8 bases, with 9 bases between them. CDR1 is SGHRS and CDR2 is YFSETQ in the germline V gene. This CDR3 has 12 residues. CDR3 in amino acids: CASSLWGLTQYF. CDR3 sequence (DNA): TGCGCCAGCAGCTTGTGGGGCCTAACCCAGTACTTC.

The chain recombines TRBV12-3 or TRBV12-4 with TRBJ1-1; a weak D match, TRBD1 (5 bases). Deletions cut 7 bases from V and 0 bases from J, with 21 bases between. CDR3 size: 17 residues. CDR3 bases: TGTGCCAGCACCCATGGAGGGACCCGTTACTTGAACACTGAAGCTTTCTTT. Translation: CASTHGGTRYLNTEAFF.

This clonotype has at least ten counts. The chain couples TRBV5-5 to TRBJ2-1; D gene uncertain. V lost 5 bases, J lost 5 bases, and 8 bases lay in between. CDR1 is SGHKS and CDR2 is YYEKEE in the germline V gene (reference sequence). The CDR3 runs to 12 residues. CDR3 coding DNA: TGTGCCAGCAGTAAAGACCACAATGAGCAGTTCTTC. This codes for CASSKDHNEQFF.

There are many counts of this clonotype. This sequence joins TRBV4-3 and TRBJ2-1; 8 nucleotides agree with TRBD2. Germline V gives CDR1 LGHNA, CDR2 YSLEER. V lost 4 bases and J lost 0; bases outside the gene matches: 11. The CDR3 contains 18 residues. CDR3 in amino acids: CASSPSLSGTSSYNEQFF. Written as DNA, the CDR3 is TGCGCCAGCAGCCCCAGCCTCAGCGGGACTAGCTCCTACAATGAGCAGTTCTTC.

This clonotype was observed at least ten times. The chain is built from TRBV4-2 and TRBJ2-2; unclear D gene. Germline CDR1 reads LGHNA; CDR2 reads YNFKEQ. Trimming removed 0 bases at V and 1 base at J, with 9 bases between. The CDR3 extends over 16 amino acids. This CDR3 is CASSQDPLGNTGELFF. The CDR3 DNA reads TGTGCCAGCAGCCAAGACCCCTTAGGGAACACCGGGGAGCTGTTTTTT.

Comment on this clonotype: Possible read error: a much larger clone is one base away. The rearrangement joins TRBV18 to TRBJ2-1; tentatively, D is TRBD2 (5 bases). There are 17 residues in the CDR3. The V end was cut by 2 bases, the J end by 5 bases, with 19 bases between. Germline loops: CDR1 KGHSH, CDR2 LQKENI. CDR3 DNA: TGTGCCAGCTCACCATTCGGCGGGTATGCCGGCCACAATGAGCAGTTCTTC. This translates into CASSPFGGYAGHNEQFF.

This clonotype has a count of ten or more. The chain is built from TRBV12-3 or TRBV12-4 and TRBJ2-1; possible D gene TRBD2, 5 bases. The CDR3 totals 14 residues. V lost 4 bases and J lost 0, with 7 bases in between. CDR3 amino acids: CASSSRGSYNEQFF. The DNA for the CDR3 is TGTGCCAGCAGTTCCCGGGGCTCCTACAATGAGCAGTTCTTC.

This clonotype was seen repeatedly, ten times or more. The chain is built from TRBV5-1 and TRBJ2-3; 11 bases line up with TRBD1. The J segment lost 4 bases and the V segment lost 0 bases, leaving 4 bases of the junction unmatched. Germline CDR1 is SGHRS and CDR2 is YFSETQ. The CDR3 has 16 residues. The CDR3, as DNA: TGCGCCAGCAGCTTGGGAGGACAGGGGGCAGCAGATACGCAGTATTTT. This codes for CASSLGGQGAADTQYF.

This clonotype was counted many times. The rearrangement uses TRBV4-3 and TRBJ1-5; 7 bases line up with TRBD1. Trimming took 1 base from V and 4 from J; bases not matched to a gene: 4. The CDR3 consists of 15 residues. CDR1 is LGHNA, CDR2 YSLEER, per germline. The CDR3 DNA reads as TGCGCCAGCAGCCAAGGCGGACAGGTAAATCAGCCCCAGCATTTT. This sequence encodes CASSQGGQVNQPQHF.